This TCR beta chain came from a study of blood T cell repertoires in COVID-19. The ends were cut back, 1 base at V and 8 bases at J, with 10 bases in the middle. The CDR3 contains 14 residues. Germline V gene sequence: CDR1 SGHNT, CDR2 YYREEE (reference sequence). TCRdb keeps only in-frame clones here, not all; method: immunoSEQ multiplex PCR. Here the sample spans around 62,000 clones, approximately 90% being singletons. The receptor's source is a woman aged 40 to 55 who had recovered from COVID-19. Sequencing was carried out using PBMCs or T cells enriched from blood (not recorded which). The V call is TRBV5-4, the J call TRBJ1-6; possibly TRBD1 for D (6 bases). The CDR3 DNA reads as TGTGCCAGCAGCTTGACAGGGATTGATTCACCCCTCCACTTT. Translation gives CASSLTGIDSPLHF. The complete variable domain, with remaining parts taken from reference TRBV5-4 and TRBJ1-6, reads ETGVTQSPTHLIKTRGQQVTLRCSSQSGHNTVSWYQQALGQGPQFIFQYYREEENGRGNFPPRFSGLQFPNYSSELNVNALELDDSALYLCASSLTGIDSPLHFGNGTRLTVT.